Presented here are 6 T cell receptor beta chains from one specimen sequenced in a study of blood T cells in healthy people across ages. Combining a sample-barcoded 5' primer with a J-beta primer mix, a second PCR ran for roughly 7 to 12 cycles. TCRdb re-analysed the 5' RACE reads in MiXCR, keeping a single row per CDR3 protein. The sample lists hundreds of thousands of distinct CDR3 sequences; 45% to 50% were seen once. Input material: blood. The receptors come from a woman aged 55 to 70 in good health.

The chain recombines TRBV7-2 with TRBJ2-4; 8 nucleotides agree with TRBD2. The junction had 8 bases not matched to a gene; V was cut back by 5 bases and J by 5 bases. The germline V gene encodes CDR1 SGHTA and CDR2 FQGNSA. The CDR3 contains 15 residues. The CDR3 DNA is TGTGCCAGCAGCAAAGCGGGACTAGGTCAAAACATTCAGTACTTC. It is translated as CASSKAGLGQNIQYF.

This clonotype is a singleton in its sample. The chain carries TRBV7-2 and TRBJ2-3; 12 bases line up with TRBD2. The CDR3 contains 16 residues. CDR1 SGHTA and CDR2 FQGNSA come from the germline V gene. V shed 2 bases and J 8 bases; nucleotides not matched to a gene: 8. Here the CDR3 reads CASSLRALAGGGTQYF. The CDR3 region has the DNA TGTGCCAGCAGCTTAAGGGCACTAGCGGGAGGCGGTACGCAGTATTTT.

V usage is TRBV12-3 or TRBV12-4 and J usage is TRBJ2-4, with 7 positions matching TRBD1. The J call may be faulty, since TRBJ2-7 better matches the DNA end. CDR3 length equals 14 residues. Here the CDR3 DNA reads TGTGCCAGCAGTCTACAGGGGATCAGGTACGAGCAGTACTTC. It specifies CASSLQGIRYEQYF.

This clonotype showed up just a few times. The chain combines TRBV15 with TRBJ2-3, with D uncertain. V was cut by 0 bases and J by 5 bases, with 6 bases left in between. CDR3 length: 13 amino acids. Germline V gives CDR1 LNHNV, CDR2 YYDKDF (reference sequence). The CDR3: CATSRDAGDTQYF. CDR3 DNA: TGTGCCACCAGCAGAGATGCCGGAGATACGCAGTATTTT.

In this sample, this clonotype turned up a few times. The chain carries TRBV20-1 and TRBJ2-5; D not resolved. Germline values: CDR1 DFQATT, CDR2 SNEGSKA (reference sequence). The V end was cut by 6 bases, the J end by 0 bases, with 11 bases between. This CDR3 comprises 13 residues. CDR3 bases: TGCAGTGCCAGACTGGAAAACCAAGAGACCCAGTACTTC. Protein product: CSARLENQETQYF.

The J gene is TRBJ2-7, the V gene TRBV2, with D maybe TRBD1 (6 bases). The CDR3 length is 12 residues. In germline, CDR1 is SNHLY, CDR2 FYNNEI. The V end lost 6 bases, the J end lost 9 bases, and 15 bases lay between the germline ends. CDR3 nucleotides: TGTGCCAGCAGCCAGGGGTCAAATAGGCAGTACTTC. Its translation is CASSQGSNRQYF.